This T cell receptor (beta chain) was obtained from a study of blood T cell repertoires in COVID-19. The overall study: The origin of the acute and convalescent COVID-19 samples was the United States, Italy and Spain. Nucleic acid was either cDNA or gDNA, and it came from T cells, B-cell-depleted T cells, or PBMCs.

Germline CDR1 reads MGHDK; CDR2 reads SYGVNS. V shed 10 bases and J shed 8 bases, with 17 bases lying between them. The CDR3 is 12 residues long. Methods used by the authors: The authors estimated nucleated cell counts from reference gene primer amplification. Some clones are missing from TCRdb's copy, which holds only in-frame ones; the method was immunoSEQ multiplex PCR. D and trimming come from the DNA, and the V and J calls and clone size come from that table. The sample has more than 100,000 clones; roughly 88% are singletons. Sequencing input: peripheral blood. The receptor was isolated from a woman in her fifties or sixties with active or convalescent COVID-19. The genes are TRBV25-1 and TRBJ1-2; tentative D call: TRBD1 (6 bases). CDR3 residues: CATTGHTGGYTF. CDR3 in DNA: TGTGCCACCACAGGGCATACAGGGGGCTACACCTTC.